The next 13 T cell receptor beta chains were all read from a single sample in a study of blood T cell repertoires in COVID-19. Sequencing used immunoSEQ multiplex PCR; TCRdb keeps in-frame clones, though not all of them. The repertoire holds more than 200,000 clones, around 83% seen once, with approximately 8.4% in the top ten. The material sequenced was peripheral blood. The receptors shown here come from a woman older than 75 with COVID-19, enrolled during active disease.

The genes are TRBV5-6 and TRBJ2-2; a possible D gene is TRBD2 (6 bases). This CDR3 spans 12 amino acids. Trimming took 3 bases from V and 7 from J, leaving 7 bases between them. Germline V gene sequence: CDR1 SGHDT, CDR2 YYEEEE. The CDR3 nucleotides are TGTGCCAGCAGCTGGAGGGGCGGGGAGCTGTTTTTT. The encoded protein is CASSWRGGELFF.

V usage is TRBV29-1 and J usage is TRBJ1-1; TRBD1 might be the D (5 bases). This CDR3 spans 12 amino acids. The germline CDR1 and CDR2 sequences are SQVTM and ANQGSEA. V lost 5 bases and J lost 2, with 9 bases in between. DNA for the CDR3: TGCAGCGTTCGACAGCAAAACACTGAAGCTTTCTTT. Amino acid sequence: CSVRQQNTEAFF. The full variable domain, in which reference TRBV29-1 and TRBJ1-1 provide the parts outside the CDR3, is SAVISQKPSRDICQRGTSLTIQCQVDSQVTMMFWYRQQPGQSLTLIATANQGSEATYESGFVIDKFPISRPNLTFSTLTVSNMSPEDSSIYLCSVRQQNTEAFFGQGTRLTVV.

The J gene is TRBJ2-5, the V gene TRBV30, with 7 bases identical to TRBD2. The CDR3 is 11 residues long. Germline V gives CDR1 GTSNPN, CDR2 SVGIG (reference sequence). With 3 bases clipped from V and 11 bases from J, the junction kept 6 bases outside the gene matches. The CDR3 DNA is TGTGCCTGGAGGGCTGGGGGAGGGCAGTACTTC. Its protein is CAWRAGGGQYF.

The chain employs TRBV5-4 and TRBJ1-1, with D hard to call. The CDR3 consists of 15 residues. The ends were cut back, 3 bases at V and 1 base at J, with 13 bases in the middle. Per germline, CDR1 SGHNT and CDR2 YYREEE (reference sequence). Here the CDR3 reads CASSSGLGRNTEAFF. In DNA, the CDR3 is TGTGCCAGCAGCTCTGGACTAGGGCGGAACACTGAAGCTTTCTTT. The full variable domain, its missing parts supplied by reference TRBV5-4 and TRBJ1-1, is ETGVTQSPTHLIKTRGQQVTLRCSSQSGHNTVSWYQQALGQGPQFIFQYYREEENGRGNFPPRFSGLQFPNYSSELNVNALELDDSALYLCASSSGLGRNTEAFFGQGTRLTVV.

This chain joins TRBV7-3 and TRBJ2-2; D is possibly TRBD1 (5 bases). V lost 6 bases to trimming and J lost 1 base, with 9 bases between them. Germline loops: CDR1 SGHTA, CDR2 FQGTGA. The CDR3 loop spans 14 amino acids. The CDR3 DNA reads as TGTGCCAGCAGTGTCGACAGGAACACCGGGGAGCTGTTTTTT. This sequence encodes CASSVDRNTGELFF. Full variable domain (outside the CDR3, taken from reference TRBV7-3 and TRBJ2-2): GAGVSQTPSNKVTEKGKYVELRCDPISGHTALYWYRQSLGQGPEFLIYFQGTGAADDSGLPNDRFFAVRPEGSVSTLKIQRTERGDSAVYLCASSVDRNTGELFFGEGSRLTVL.

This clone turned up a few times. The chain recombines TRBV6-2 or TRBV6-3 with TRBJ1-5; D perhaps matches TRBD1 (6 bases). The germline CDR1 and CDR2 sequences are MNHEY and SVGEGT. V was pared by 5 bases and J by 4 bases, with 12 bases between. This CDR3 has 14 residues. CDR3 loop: CASSRLQGNQPQHF. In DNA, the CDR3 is TGTGCCAGCAGTCGCCTACAGGGAAATCAGCCCCAGCATTTT.

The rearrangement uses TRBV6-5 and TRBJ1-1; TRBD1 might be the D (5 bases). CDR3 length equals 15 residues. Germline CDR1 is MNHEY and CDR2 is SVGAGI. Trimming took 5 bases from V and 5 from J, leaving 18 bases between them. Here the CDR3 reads CASSPLWRGSTEAFF. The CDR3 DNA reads TGTGCCAGCAGTCCCCTGTGGAGGGGATCAACTGAAGCTTTCTTT.

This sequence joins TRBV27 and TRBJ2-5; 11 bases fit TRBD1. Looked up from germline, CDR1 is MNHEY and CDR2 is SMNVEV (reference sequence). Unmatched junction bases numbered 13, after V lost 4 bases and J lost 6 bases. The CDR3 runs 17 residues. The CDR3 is CASSSSSGTGGRKTQYF. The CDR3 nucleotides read TGTGCCAGCAGTTCTTCCTCCGGGACAGGGGGACGTAAGACCCAGTACTTC.

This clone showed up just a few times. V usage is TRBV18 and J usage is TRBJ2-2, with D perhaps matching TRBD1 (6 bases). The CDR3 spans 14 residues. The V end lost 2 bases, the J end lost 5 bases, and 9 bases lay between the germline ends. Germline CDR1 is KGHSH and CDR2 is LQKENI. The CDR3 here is CASSPGTRTGELFF. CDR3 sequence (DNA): TGTGCCAGCTCACCAGGGACAAGAACCGGGGAGCTGTTTTTT.

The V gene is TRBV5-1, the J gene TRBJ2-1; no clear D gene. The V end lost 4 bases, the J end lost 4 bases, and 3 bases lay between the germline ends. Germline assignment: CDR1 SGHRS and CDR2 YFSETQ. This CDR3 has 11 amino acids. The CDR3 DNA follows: TGCGCCAGCAGCGAGTACAATGAGCAGTTCTTC. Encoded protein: CASSEYNEQFF. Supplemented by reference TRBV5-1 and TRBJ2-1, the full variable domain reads KAGVTQTPRYLIKTRGQQVTLSCSPISGHRSVSWYQQTPGQGLQFLFEYFSETQRNKGNFPGRFSGRQFSNSRSEMNVSTLELGDSALYLCASSEYNEQFFGPGTRLTVL.

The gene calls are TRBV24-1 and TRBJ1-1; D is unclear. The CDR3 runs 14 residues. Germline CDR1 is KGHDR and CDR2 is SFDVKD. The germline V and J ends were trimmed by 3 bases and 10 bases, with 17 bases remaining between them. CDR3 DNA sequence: TGTGCCACCAGTGATCCGCTCCAGCGAACGGGAGCTTTCTTT. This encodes CATSDPLQRTGAFF.

Here the CDR3 DNA reads TGTGCCAGCGCGGGACAGGGGGTTTCTGGAGCTTTCTTT. The encoded protein is CASAGQGVSGAFF. The chain couples TRBV2 to TRBJ1-1, with TRBD1 matching 11 bases. The V and J ends lost 8 bases and 10 bases, in that order; junction bases with no gene match: 9. Germline assignment: CDR1 SNHLY and CDR2 FYNNEI. This CDR3 region has 13 residues. The entire variable domain, with the rest obtained from reference TRBV2 and TRBJ1-1, is as follows: EPEVTQTPSHQVTQMGQEVILRCVPISNHLYFYWYRQILGQKVEFLVSFYNNEISEKSEIFDDQFSVERPDGSNFTLKIRSTKLEDSAMYFCASAGQGVSGAFFGQGTRLTVV.

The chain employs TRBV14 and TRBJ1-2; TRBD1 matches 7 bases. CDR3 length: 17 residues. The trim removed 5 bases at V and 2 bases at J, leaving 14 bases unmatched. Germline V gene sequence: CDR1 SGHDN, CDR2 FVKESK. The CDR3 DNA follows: TGTGCCAGCAGCTCCCACCACACAGGGGTGGGGAACTATGGCTACACCTTC. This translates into CASSSHHTGVGNYGYTF.